The text below deals with one T cell receptor beta chain. Its antigen remains undetermined. No much larger clone exists at a distance of one base, and base qualities are not known. Measured from the cysteine to the phenylalanine, the CDR3 is 15 residues long. Only the CDR3 DNA is retained, 45 bases long and in frame from the first base. V and J are truncated by 0 bases and 2 bases respectively, leaving an intervening sequence of 10 bases. The germline V gene encodes CDR1 MNHEY and CDR2 SVGAGI. Samples from volunteer blood donors who had recovered from COVID-19 were contributed by a second Seattle source. Collaborating institutions collected whole blood in K2EDTA tubes following their own protocols. Collaborator samples were shipped for TCRbeta analysis as frozen whole blood, isolated PBMCs, or DNA extracted from either sample type. The sample belongs to a study of blood T cell repertoires in COVID-19 (dated by TCRdb to the early 2020s). Regarding the study in general: Samples from collaborators originated in the United States, Italy and Spain and spanned both the acute and convalescent phases of COVID-19. A freely available public database, intended as a resource for researchers studying the immune response to SARS-CoV-2, is where the repertoires were released. Subjects who had been exposed to COVID-19, were actively infected with it, or had recovered from it provided the deeply sampled blood TCRbeta repertoires that made up the dataset. The prospective study material was composed of cDNA or gDNA derived from T cells, B-cell-depleted T cells, or PBMCs. A de-identified subject ID, COVID-19 status, age in years and sex were almost always included in the sample metadata. The samples were drawn from two sources: the first 160 participants of the ongoing ImmuneRACE study, and fewer than 1,500 subjects contributed by 6 global collaborators. Where available, HLA class I and class II types were taken from metadata supplied by the sample provider and were not determined by assay-based typing. The research as a whole found: Clinical and demographic metadata were provided uncurated, with the amount varying by source and participant.

The immunoSEQ Assay, a bias-controlled multiplex PCR, was used to amplify TCRbeta CDR3 regions from genomic DNA. The paper's processing steps were these. Nucleated cell counts per sample were estimated from amplification of reference gene primers within the assay. To quantify the absolute abundance of each unique TCRbeta CDR3 rearrangement, sequence reads were collapsed and filtered. For each sample, productive Simpson clonality was calculated as the square root of Simpson's diversity index across productive rearrangements. TCRdb took over this immuneACCESS table, retaining in-frame rearrangements with V and J assigned. Such tables are incomplete; in checked studies, under half of the missing clones stem from an unresolved V gene, and the remainder is unexplained. D and trimming come from the DNA, and the V and J calls and clone size come from that table. The table for this sample lists 250,000 to 350,000 clones; more than 75% of them were counted only once. The top ten hold less than 2.5% of the sample.

This sequence was found in a woman under 40 who had recovered from COVID-19. This sequence uses TRBV6-5 and TRBJ1-2, and possibly TRBD1, on 6 matching bases. The sequenced sample consisted of peripheral blood. The CDR3 corresponds to CASSYSAGVNYGYTF. The DNA sequence is TGTGCCAGCAGTTACTCCGCAGGGGTAAACTATGGCTACACCTTC.